Listed here is a single T cell receptor (beta chain). The antigen remains unidentified. TCRalpha and TCRbeta cDNA went through two nested PCRs of roughly 15 and 9 cycles. TCRdb reanalyzed the 5' RACE reads and collapses them to one entry per CDR3 protein, without DNA. Its clone listing holds nearly 450,000 distinct CDR3 sequences. The data stem from a study of monozygotic twins with inflammatory bowel disease. The study's findings and limits: Individual T cell subtypes were not distinguishable.

Germline V lookup: CDR1 SGHAT, CDR2 FQNNGV. This CDR3 contains 15 residues. This receptor was obtained from a human donor with ulcerative colitis or Crohn's disease, or a healthy co-twin of an affected twin (not recorded which). Sequences were obtained from blood. This rearrangement joins TRBV11-2 to TRBJ2-1; checking the TCRdb D call of TRBD2 is not possible without DNA. The CDR3 is CASSPRASGRNEQFF.